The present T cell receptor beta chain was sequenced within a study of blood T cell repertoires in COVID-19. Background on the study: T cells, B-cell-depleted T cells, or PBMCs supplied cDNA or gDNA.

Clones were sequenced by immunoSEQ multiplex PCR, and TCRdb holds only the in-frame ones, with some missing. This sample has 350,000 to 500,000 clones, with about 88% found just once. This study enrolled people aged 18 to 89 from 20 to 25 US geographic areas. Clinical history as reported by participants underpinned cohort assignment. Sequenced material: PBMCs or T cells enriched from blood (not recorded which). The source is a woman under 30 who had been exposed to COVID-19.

CDR3 residues: CASSLTGRGTGKNEQYF. The CDR3 DNA is TGTGCCAGCAGCTTAACGGGACGGGGGACAGGGAAAAACGAGCAGTACTTC. The genes are TRBV7-3 and TRBJ2-7; 9 bases map to TRBD1. The V gene's germline CDR1 is SGHTA and CDR2 FQGTGA. The CDR3 has 17 amino acids. The V segment lost 0 bases and the J segment 5 bases; nucleotides outside the gene matches: 11.